The 8 T cell receptor beta chains listed next were all sequenced from one sample in a study of cytomegalovirus exposure and HLA in healthy donors. The PCR ran on 60 Vbeta and 13 Jbeta primers. Profiled with immunoSEQ multiplex PCR; TCRdb holds only in-frame clones, not every one. Of about 200,000 clones in the sample, approximately 80% were seen once. Sequencing was carried out using PBMCs. These receptors were obtained from a girl between 5 and 17 years old in good health and CMV-seronegative.

As for this clone: Given the absence of the conserved phenylalanine or tryptophan at the CDR3 end, a read error is likely. The DNA is left out, because the CDR3 cannot be placed on it with certainty; the CDR3 is given as TCRdb lists it. The chain recombines TRBV20-1 with TRBJ2-3; the D call TRBD2 from the table was never checked on the DNA. The CDR3 is 8 amino acids in total, end residues counted. The germline V gene has CDR1 DFQATT and CDR2 SNEGSKA (reference sequence). CDR3 sequence reads: CSARDGTP.

The V and J genes are TRBV25-1 and TRBJ1-4, with TRBD1 as a possible D gene (6 bases). Germline V gene data show CDR1 as MGHDK and CDR2 as SYGVNS. The CDR3 consists of 15 residues. The V end was cut by 2 bases, the J end by 3 bases, with 10 bases between. CDR3 nucleotide sequence: TGTGCCAGCAGTGAACGAGGACAGCCTAATGAAAAACTGTTTTTT. This sequence encodes CASSERGQPNEKLFF.

V usage is TRBV10-3 and J usage is TRBJ2-5; possible D gene TRBD1, 6 bases. Gene TRBJ2-7 matches the end of the DNA better, so the J call may be wrong. This CDR3 comprises 15 residues. Looked up from germline, CDR1 is ENHRY and CDR2 is SYGVKD. CDR3: CAISESMGHVGEQYF. The CDR3, as DNA: TGTGCCATCAGTGAGTCGATGGGACATGTGGGCGAGCAGTACTTC.

V usage is TRBV2 and J usage is TRBJ1-1, with 10 bases aligning to TRBD1. The germline CDR1 and CDR2 sequences are SNHLY and FYNNEI. The CDR3 covers 14 residues. With 8 bases clipped from V and 5 bases from J, the junction kept 8 bases outside the gene matches. The DNA of the CDR3 is TGTGCCAGCCTTGACAGGGGGCTCGTAACTGAAGCTTTCTTT. Encoded protein: CASLDRGLVTEAFF. The variable domain in full, with the rest retrieved from reference TRBV2 and TRBJ1-1, is EPEVTQTPSHQVTQMGQEVILRCVPISNHLYFYWYRQILGQKVEFLVSFYNNEISEKSEIFDDQFSVERPDGSNFTLKIRSTKLEDSAMYFCASLDRGLVTEAFFGQGTRLTVV.

The chain uses TRBV30 and TRBJ1-2; tentatively, D is TRBD1 (6 bases). Germline assignment: CDR1 GTSNPN and CDR2 SVGIG (reference sequence). V was pared by 3 bases and J by 0 bases, with 11 bases between. The CDR3 has 14 residues. The CDR3 DNA reads as TGTGCCTGGAGCGTTAGGGGGACTAACTATGGCTACACCTTC. Encoded protein: CAWSVRGTNYGYTF.

V is TRBV7-3 and J is TRBJ2-1, with a possible D match to TRBD2 (5 bases). This CDR3 spans 16 amino acids. V was shortened by 5 bases and J by 0 bases, with 14 bases between the two germline ends. Germline V gene lookup returns CDR1 SGHTA and CDR2 FQGTGA. The CDR3, as DNA: TGTGCCAGCAGCCCCTTAGCGAGGAGCTCCTACAATGAGCAGTTCTTC. This codes for CASSPLARSSYNEQFF.

The chain joins TRBV15 to TRBJ2-7; no clear D gene. CDR3 length: 13 residues. The V gene lost 3 bases and the J gene lost 1 base, with 7 bases spanning the gap. Germline lookup yields CDR1 LNHNV and CDR2 YYDKDF (reference sequence). Written as DNA, the CDR3 is TGTGCCACCAGCAGTCCGACATCCTACGAGCAGTACTTC. It specifies CATSSPTSYEQYF.

In its sample, this clone was seen a few times. The gene calls are TRBV30 and TRBJ1-3; D gene unclear. The V gene lost 2 bases and the J gene lost 0 bases, with 5 bases spanning the gap. Germline values: CDR1 GTSNPN, CDR2 SVGIG (reference sequence). The CDR3 is 13 amino acids. CDR3 protein: CAWSSSSGNTIYF. The CDR3 region has the DNA TGTGCCTGGAGTTCCTCCTCTGGAAACACCATATATTTT.